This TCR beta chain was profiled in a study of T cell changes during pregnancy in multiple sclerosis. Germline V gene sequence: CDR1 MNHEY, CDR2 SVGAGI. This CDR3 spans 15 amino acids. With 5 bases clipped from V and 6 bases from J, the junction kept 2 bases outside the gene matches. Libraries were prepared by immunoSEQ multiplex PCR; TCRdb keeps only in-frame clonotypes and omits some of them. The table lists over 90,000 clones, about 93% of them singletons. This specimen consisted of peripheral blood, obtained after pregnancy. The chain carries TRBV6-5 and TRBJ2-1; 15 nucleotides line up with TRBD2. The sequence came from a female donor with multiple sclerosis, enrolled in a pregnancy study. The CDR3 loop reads CASSPGLAGGNEQFF. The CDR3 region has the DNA TGTGCCAGCAGTCCGGGACTAGCGGGAGGCAATGAGCAGTTCTTC.